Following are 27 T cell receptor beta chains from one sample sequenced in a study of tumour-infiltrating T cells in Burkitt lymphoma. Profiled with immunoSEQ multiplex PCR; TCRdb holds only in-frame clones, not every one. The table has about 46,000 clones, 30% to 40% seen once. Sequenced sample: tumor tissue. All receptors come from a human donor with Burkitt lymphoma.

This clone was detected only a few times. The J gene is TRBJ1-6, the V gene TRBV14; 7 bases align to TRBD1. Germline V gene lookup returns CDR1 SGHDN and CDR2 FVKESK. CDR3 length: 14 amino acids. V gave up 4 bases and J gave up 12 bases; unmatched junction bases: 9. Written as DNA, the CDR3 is TGTGCCAGCAGCCCCACAGGGGCACGGGTACCCCTCCACTTT. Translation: CASSPTGARVPLHF. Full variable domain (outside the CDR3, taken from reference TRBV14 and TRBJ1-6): EAGVTQFPSHSVIEKGQTVTLRCDPISGHDNLYWYRRVMGKEIKFLLHFVKESKQDESGMPNNRFLAERTGGTYSTLKVQPAELEDSGVYFCASSPTGARVPLHFGNGTRLTVT.

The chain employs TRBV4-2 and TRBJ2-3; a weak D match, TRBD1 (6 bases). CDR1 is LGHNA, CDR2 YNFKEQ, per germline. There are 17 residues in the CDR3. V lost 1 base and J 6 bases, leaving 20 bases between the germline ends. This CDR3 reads CASSQGGQGLDVDTQYF. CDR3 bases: TGTGCCAGCAGCCAAGGTGGTCAGGGGCTTGATGTGGATACGCAGTATTTT.

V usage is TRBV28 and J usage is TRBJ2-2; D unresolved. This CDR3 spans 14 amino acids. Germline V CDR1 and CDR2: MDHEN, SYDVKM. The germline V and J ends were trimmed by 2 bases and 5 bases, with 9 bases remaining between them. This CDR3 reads CASSLRLATGELFF. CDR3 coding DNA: TGTGCCAGCAGTTTACGGCTCGCTACCGGGGAGCTGTTTTTT.

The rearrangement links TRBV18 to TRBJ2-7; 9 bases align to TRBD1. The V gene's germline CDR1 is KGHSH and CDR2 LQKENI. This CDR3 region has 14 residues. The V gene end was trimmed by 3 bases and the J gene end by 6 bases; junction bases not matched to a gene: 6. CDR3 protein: CASSPLGQGSEQYF. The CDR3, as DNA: TGTGCCAGCTCACCCCTGGGACAGGGAAGCGAGCAGTACTTC.

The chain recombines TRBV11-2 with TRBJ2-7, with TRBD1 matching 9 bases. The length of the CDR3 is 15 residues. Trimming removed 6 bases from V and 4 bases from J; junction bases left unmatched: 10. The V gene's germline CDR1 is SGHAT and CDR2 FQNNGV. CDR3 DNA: TGTGCCAGCAGTTTATCCCCGACAGGGGGTTACGAGCAGTACTTC. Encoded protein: CASSLSPTGGYEQYF.

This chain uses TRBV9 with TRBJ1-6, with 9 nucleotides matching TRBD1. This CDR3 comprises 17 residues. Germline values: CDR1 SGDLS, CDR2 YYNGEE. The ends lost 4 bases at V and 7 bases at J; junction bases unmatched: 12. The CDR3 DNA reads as TGTGCCAGCAGCCCCCCCCGGGACAGGGTAGAGAATTCACCCCTCCACTTT. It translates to CASSPPRDRVENSPLHF.

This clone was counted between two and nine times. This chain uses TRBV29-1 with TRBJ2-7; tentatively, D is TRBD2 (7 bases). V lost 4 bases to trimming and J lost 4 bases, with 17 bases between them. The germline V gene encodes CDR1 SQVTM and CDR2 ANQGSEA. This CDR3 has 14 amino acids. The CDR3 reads CSVGQDRLAYEQYF. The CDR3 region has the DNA TGCAGCGTTGGCCAGGACAGACTAGCATACGAGCAGTACTTC.

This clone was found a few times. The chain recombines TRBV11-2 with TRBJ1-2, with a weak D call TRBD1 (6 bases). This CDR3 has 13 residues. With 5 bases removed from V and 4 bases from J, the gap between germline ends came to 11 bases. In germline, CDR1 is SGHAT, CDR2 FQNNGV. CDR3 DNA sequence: TGTGCCAGCAGCCGCGACAGGAGCTATGGCTACACCTTC. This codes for CASSRDRSYGYTF.

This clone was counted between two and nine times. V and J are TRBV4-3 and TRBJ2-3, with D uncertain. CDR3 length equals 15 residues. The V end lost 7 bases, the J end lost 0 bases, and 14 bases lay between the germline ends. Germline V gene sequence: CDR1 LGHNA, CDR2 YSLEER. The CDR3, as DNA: TGCGCCAGCACCCTCACGAAGGCTAGCACAGATACGCAGTATTTT. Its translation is CASTLTKASTDTQYF.

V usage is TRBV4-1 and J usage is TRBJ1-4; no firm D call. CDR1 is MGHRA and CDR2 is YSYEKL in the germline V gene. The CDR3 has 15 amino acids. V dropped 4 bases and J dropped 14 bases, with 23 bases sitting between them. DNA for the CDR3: TGCGCCAGCAGCCTAAGCTCCGAAACCCATCTTGGTCTGTTTTTT. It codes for CASSLSSETHLGLFF.

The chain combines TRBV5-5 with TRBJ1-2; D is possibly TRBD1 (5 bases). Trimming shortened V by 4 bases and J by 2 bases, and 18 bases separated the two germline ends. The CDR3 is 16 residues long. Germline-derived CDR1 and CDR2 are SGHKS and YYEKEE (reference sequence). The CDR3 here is CASSRGYRSWNYGYTF. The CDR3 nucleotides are TGTGCCAGCAGCAGGGGTTACAGGAGCTGGAACTATGGCTACACCTTC.

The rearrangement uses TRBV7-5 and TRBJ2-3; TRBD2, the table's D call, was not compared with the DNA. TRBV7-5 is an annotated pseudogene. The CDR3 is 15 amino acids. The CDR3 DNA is TGTGTCAGAAGCTTAGCTGGCGAGGTTCCAGATACGCAGTATTTT. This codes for CVRSLAGEVPDTQYF.

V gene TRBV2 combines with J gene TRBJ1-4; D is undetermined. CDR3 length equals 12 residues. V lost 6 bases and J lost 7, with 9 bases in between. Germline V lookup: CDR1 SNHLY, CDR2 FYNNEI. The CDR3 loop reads CASSPFSEKLFF. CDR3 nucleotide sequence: TGTGCCAGCAGCCCCTTTAGTGAAAAACTGTTTTTT. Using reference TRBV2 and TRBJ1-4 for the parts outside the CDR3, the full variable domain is EPEVTQTPSHQVTQMGQEVILRCVPISNHLYFYWYRQILGQKVEFLVSFYNNEISEKSEIFDDQFSVERPDGSNFTLKIRSTKLEDSAMYFCASSPFSEKLFFGSGTQLSVL.

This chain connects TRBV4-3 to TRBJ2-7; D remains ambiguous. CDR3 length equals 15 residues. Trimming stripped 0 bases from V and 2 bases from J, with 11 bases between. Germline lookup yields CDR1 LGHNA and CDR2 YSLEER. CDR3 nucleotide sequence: TGCGCCAGCAGCCAAGACTTCGCTTCCGCCTACGAGCAGTACTTC. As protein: CASSQDFASAYEQYF.

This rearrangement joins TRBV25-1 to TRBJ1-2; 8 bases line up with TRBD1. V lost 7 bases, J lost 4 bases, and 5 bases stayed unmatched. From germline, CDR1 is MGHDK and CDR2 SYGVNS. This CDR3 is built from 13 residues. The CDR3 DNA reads TGTGCCAGCACCGGGCAGGGGGCCTATGGCTACACCTTC. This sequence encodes CASTGQGAYGYTF.

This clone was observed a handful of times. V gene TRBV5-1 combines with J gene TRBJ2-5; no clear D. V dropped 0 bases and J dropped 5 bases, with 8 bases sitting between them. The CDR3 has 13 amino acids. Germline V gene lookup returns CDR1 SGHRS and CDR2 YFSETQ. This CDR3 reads CASSLGTSETQYF. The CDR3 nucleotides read TGCGCCAGCAGCTTGGGCACTTCGGAGACCCAGTACTTC.

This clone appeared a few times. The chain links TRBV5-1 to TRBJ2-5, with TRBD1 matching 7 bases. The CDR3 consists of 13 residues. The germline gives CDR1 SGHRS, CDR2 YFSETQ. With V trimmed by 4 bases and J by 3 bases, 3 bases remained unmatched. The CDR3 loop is CASSLTGEETQYF. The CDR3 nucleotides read TGCGCCAGCAGCCTCACAGGGGAAGAGACCCAGTACTTC.

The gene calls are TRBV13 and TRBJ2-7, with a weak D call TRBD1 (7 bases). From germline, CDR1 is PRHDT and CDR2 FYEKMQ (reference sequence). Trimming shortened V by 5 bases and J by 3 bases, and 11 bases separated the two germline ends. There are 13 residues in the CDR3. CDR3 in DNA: TGTGCCAGCAGCGGAGGGACAGTCTACGAGCAGTACTTC. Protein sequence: CASSGGTVYEQYF.

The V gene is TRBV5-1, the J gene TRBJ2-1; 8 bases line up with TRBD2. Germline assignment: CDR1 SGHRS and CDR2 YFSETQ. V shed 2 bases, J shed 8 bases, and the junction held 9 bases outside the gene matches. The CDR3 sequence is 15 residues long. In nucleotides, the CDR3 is TGCGCCAGCAGCTTCCTCGCGGGGGGCCCGGATGAGCAGTTCTTC. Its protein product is CASSFLAGGPDEQFF.

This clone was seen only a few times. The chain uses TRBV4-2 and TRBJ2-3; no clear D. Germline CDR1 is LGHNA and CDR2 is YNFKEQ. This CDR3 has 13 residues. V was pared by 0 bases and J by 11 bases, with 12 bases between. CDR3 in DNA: TGTGCCAGCAGCCAAGATTTTAGCCACGGGCAGTATTTT. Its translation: CASSQDFSHGQYF.

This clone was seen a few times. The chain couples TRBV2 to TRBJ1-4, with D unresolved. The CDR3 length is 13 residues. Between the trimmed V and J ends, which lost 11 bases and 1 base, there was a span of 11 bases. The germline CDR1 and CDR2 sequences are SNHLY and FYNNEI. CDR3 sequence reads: CAGYDVTNEKLFF. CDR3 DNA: TGTGCCGGGTATGATGTAACTAATGAAAAACTGTTTTTT. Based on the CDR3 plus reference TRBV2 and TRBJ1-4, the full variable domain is EPEVTQTPSHQVTQMGQEVILRCVPISNHLYFYWYRQILGQKVEFLVSFYNNEISEKSEIFDDQFSVERPDGSNFTLKIRSTKLEDSAMYFCAGYDVTNEKLFFGSGTQLSVL.

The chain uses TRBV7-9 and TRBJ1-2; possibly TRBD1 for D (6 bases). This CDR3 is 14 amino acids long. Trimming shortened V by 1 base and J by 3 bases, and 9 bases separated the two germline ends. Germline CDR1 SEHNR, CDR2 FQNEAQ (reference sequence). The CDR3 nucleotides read TGTGCCAGCAGCTTAGGCAGGGGCGACTATGGCTACACCTTC. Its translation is CASSLGRGDYGYTF.

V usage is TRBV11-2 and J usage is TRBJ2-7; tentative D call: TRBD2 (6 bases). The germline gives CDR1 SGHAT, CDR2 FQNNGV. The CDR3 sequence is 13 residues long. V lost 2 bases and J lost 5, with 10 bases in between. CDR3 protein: CASSLRRGDEQYF. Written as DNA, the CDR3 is TGTGCCAGCAGCTTAAGGAGGGGCGACGAGCAGTACTTC. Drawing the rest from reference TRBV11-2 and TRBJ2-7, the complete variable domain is EAGVAQSPRYKIIEKRQSVAFWCNPISGHATLYWYQQILGQGPKLLIQFQNNGVVDDSQLPKDRFSAERLKGVDSTLKIQPAKLEDSAVYLCASSLRRGDEQYFGPGTRLTVT.

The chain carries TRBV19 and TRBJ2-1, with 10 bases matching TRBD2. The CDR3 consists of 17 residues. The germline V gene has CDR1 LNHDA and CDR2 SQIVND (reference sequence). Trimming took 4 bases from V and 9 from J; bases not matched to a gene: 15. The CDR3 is CASSKSGGIAGGGEQFF. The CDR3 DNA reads TGTGCCAGTAGTAAATCCGGCGGGATAGCGGGGGGAGGTGAGCAGTTCTTC.

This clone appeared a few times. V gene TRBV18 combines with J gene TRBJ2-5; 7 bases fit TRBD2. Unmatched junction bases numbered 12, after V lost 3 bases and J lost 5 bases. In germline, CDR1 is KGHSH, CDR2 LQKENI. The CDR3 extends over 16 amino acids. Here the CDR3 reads CASSPNRGGRWETQYF. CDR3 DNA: TGTGCCAGCTCACCGAACCGCGGGGGACGATGGGAGACCCAGTACTTC. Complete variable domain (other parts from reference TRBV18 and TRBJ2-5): NAGVMQNPRHLVRRRGQEARLRCSPMKGHSHVYWYRQLPEEGLKFMVYLQKENIIDESGMPKERFSAEFPKEGPSILRIQQVVRGDSAAYFCASSPNRGGRWETQYFGPGTRLLVL.

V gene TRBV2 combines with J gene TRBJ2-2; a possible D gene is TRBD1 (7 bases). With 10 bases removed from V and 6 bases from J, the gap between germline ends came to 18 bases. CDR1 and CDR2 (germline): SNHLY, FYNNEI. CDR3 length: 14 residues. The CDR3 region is CAKGTRGAAGELFF. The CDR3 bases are TGTGCCAAGGGGACCAGGGGGGCCGCCGGGGAGCTGTTTTTT.

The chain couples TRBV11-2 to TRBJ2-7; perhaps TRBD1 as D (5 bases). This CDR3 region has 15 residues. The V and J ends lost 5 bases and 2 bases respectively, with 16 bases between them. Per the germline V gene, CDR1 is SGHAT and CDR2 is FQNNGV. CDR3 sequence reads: CASSTRPGLAYEQYF. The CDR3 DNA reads TGTGCCAGCAGCACCCGTCCAGGGTTGGCCTACGAGCAGTACTTC. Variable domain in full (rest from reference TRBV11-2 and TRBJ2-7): EAGVAQSPRYKIIEKRQSVAFWCNPISGHATLYWYQQILGQGPKLLIQFQNNGVVDDSQLPKDRFSAERLKGVDSTLKIQPAKLEDSAVYLCASSTRPGLAYEQYFGPGTRLTVT.